The present T cell receptor (beta chain) was sequenced within a study of cytomegalovirus exposure and HLA in healthy donors. Background on the study: Around 80 million unique TCR sequences came from HLA-typed donors in an early release.

The V gene's germline CDR1 is SGDLS and CDR2 YYNGEE. This CDR3 contains 15 residues. Trimming left V 0 bases short and J 6 bases short, with 12 bases between. Of note for this clone: Its antigen is currently unknown.

Primers for the PCR totalled 60 Vbeta and 13 Jbeta. Some clones are missing from TCRdb's copy, which holds only in-frame ones; the method was immunoSEQ multiplex PCR. This table holds roughly 150,000 clones, 75% found once. The study, taken as a whole, reports: Reports state that TCR beta sequences accurately predicted most subjects' HLA-A and HLA-B alleles. Later on, an analysis showed TCR association rates differing by HLA locus, with DRB1 the most and HLA-C the fewest. Fewer N-insertions (relative to the approximately 670-donor mean) were reportedly seen in an Asian-associated ancestry cluster in a later analysis.

Sequenced sample: PBMCs. The source of this sequence is a woman aged 45-59 years in good health and CMV-seropositive. The V and J genes are TRBV9 and TRBJ2-2; D unresolved. CDR3 bases: TGTGCCAGCAGCGTAGTGCCGGGTGGCGCCGGGGAGCTGTTTTTT. Residues: CASSVVPGGAGELFF.